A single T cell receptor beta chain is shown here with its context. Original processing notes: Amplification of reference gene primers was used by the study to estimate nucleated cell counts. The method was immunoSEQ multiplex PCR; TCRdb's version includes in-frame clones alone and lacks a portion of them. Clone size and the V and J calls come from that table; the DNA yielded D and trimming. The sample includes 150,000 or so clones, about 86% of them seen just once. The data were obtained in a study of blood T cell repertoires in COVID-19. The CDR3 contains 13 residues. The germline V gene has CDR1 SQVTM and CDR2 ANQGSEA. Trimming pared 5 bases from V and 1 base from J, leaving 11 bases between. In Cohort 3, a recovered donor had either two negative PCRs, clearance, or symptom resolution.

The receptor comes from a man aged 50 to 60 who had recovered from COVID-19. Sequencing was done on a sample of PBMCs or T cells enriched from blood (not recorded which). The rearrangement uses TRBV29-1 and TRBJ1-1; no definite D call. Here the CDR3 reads CSVYQFSNTEAFF. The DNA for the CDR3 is TGCAGCGTTTATCAGTTCTCGAACACTGAAGCTTTCTTT. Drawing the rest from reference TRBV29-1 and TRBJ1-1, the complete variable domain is SAVISQKPSRDICQRGTSLTIQCQVDSQVTMMFWYRQQPGQSLTLIATANQGSEATYESGFVIDKFPISRPNLTFSTLTVSNMSPEDSSIYLCSVYQFSNTEAFFGQGTRLTVV.